Presented here are 24 T cell receptor beta chains from one specimen sequenced in a study of blood T cells in healthy people across ages. For the second PCR, which ran for about 7 to 11 cycles, a sample-barcoded 5' primer and a J-beta primer mix were used. TCRdb processed the 5' RACE reads anew with MiXCR; each CDR3 protein has one entry. The sample gives more than 1.4 million distinct CDR3 sequences, roughly 40% of which show up once; 7% to 9% is in the top ten. Material for sequencing was blood. The source is a woman in her late teens or twenties in good health.

The chain couples TRBV27 to TRBJ1-2; 9 bases fit TRBD1. After removal of 1 base from V and 1 base from J, the junction contained 4 bases not matched to a gene. CDR3 length: 16 residues. Germline CDR1 reads MNHEY; CDR2 reads SMNVEV (reference sequence). The CDR3 coding sequence is TGTGCCAGCAGTTTATTAGGGACAGGGAGTAACTATGGCTACACCTTC. It is translated as CASSLLGTGSNYGYTF.

CDR3 coding DNA: TGTGCCAGCAGTGAACCCTCACTGCGCGGCTACACCTTC. Translating it yields CASSEPSLRGYTF. This chain connects TRBV6-1 to TRBJ1-2; D gene uncertain. Per the germline V gene, CDR1 is MNHNS and CDR2 is SASEGT. This CDR3 contains 13 residues. Trimming took 2 bases from V and 8 from J, leaving 12 bases between them.

The chain combines TRBV7-2 with TRBJ2-7, with TRBD2 matching 8 bases. The V gene end was trimmed by 3 bases and the J gene end by 4 bases; junction bases not matched to a gene: 5. CDR3 length: 14 residues. Germline lookup yields CDR1 SGHTA and CDR2 FQGNSA. CDR3 sequence reads: CASSFELAAYEQYF. The CDR3 coding sequence is TGTGCCAGCAGCTTTGAACTAGCGGCATACGAGCAGTACTTC.

The V gene is TRBV27, the J gene TRBJ2-3, with D uncertain. This CDR3 has 13 residues. Deletions cut 6 bases from V and 0 bases from J, with 7 bases between. Germline lookup yields CDR1 MNHEY and CDR2 SMNVEV (reference sequence). The CDR3 protein is CASRQSSTDTQYF. The CDR3 region has the DNA TGTGCCAGCAGGCAATCTAGCACAGATACGCAGTATTTT.

This chain uses TRBV12-3 or TRBV12-4 with TRBJ2-1, with 8 nucleotides matching TRBD2. Germline trimming cut 1 base from V and 1 base from J; bases unmatched to any gene: 6. The CDR3 is 17 residues long. The CDR3 DNA sequence: TGTGCCAGCAGTTTAGAGGGACTAGTAGAATCCTACAATGAGCAGTTCTTC. Translating it yields CASSLEGLVESYNEQFF.

This chain joins TRBV7-2 and TRBJ2-2; D tentatively reads TRBD1 or TRBD2 (5 bases each). The CDR3 loop spans 16 amino acids. Looked up from germline, CDR1 is SGHTA and CDR2 is FQGNSA. The V and J ends lost 2 bases and 3 bases respectively, with 13 bases between them. As DNA, the CDR3 is TGTGCCAGCAGCTTATGGGGTGTGGGGGACACCGGGGAGCTGTTTTTT. Translated: CASSLWGVGDTGELFF.

The chain recombines TRBV7-6 with TRBJ1-2, with D tentatively TRBD1 (6 bases). This CDR3 region has 15 residues. V lost 5 bases and J 4 bases, leaving 17 bases between the germline ends. Looked up from germline, CDR1 is SGHVS and CDR2 is FNYEAQ. The CDR3 loop is CASSPWGGATYGYTF. DNA for the CDR3: TGTGCCAGCAGCCCCTGGGGGGGCGCGACCTATGGCTACACCTTC. The full variable domain, with the rest looked up from reference TRBV7-6 and TRBJ1-2, is GAGVSQSPRYKVTKRGQDVALRCDPISGHVSLYWYRQALGQGPEFLTYFNYEAQQDKSGLPNDRFSAERPEGSISTLTIQRTEQRDSAMYRCASSPWGGATYGYTFGSGTRLTVV.

The CDR3 region is CASSPATLDSGEQYF. Here the CDR3 DNA reads TGTGCCAGCAGTCCCGCGACACTGGATTCGGGGGAGCAGTACTTC. The gene calls are TRBV28 and TRBJ2-7; D might be TRBD2 (5 bases). The CDR3 length is 15 residues. Germline V lookup: CDR1 MDHEN, CDR2 SYDVKM. V was shortened by 5 bases and J by 7 bases, with 21 bases between the two germline ends.

V gene TRBV6-5 combines with J gene TRBJ2-1; D ambiguous. The CDR3 is 13 residues long. Trimming took 6 bases from V and 2 from J, leaving 8 bases between them. CDR1 and CDR2 from the germline V gene are MNHEY and SVGAGI. Written as DNA, the CDR3 is TGTGCCAGCAGGCTTCGGCCCTACAATGAGCAGTTCTTC. It yields the protein CASRLRPYNEQFF.

This chain joins TRBV12-3 or TRBV12-4 and TRBJ1-2; D is uncertain. This CDR3 has 12 residues. Trimming removed 6 bases at V and 8 bases at J, with 13 bases between. CDR3 nucleotides: TGTGCCAGCAGAGAGCGGGAGAGGGGCTACACCTTC. Amino acids: CASRERERGYTF.

This sequence joins TRBV7-9 and TRBJ2-4; D gene ambiguous. The DNA end is more similar to TRBJ2-7, so the J call may be wrong. The length of the CDR3 is 13 residues. Germline V gene data show CDR1 as SEHNR and CDR2 as FQNEAQ (reference sequence). The CDR3 nucleotides are TGTGCCAGCAGCCCCCTTAGCACCCACGAGCAGTACTTC. Translated, it gives CASSPLSTHEQYF.

This clonotype was recorded a few times. The chain carries TRBV11-3 and TRBJ2-7; 14 nucleotides agree with TRBD2. This CDR3 spans 17 amino acids. Germline-derived CDR1 and CDR2 are SGHNT and YENEEA. The V and J ends lost 3 bases and 6 bases, in that order; junction bases with no gene match: 10. The CDR3 DNA is TGTGCCAGCAGCTTCACCGGGACTAGCGGGAGTCCCGGCGAGCAGTACTTC. Translating gives CASSFTGTSGSPGEQYF.

The J gene is TRBJ2-7, the V gene TRBV5-1; D is unclear. This CDR3 comprises 14 residues. CDR1 and CDR2 from the germline V gene are SGHRS and YFSETQ. V was shortened by 2 bases and J by 2 bases, with 11 bases between the two germline ends. CDR3 sequence: CASSLSRPPYEQYF. Written as DNA, the CDR3 is TGCGCCAGCAGCTTATCCCGCCCCCCCTACGAGCAGTACTTC. Supplemented by reference TRBV5-1 and TRBJ2-7, the full variable domain reads KAGVTQTPRYLIKTRGQQVTLSCSPISGHRSVSWYQQTPGQGLQFLFEYFSETQRNKGNFPGRFSGRQFSNSRSEMNVSTLELGDSALYLCASSLSRPPYEQYFGPGTRLTVT.

This chain links TRBV2 with TRBJ1-2, with TRBD1 matching over 11 bases. The germline gives CDR1 SNHLY, CDR2 FYNNEI. The CDR3 covers 17 residues. After removal of 2 bases from V and 4 bases from J, the junction contained 9 bases not matched to a gene. DNA for the CDR3: TGTGCCAGCAGTGAAAATGGCGGGACAGGGGGTGGCTATGGCTACACCTTC. Translation: CASSENGGTGGGYGYTF. Based on the CDR3 plus reference TRBV2 and TRBJ1-2, the full variable domain is EPEVTQTPSHQVTQMGQEVILRCVPISNHLYFYWYRQILGQKVEFLVSFYNNEISEKSEIFDDQFSVERPDGSNFTLKIRSTKLEDSAMYFCASSENGGTGGGYGYTFGSGTRLTVV.

There are many counts of this clonotype. The chain carries TRBV18 and TRBJ2-4; D gene unclear. V shed 1 base and J shed 1 base, with 14 bases lying between them. This CDR3 region has 17 residues. Germline V lookup: CDR1 KGHSH, CDR2 LQKENI. The DNA for the CDR3 is TGTGCCAGCTCACCACGGCCATGGCAGGAGGCCAAAAACATTCAGTACTTC. This translates into CASSPRPWQEAKNIQYF.

The CDR3 nucleotides are TGCGCCAGCAGCGCGCTTGGCGGACGTCAGCCCCAGCATTTT. Translated: CASSALGGRQPQHF. The chain links TRBV5-1 to TRBJ1-5, with D unclear. Germline V gives CDR1 SGHRS, CDR2 YFSETQ. CDR3 length: 14 amino acids. Trimming removed 4 bases from V and 6 bases from J, with 14 bases in between.

The chain employs TRBV10-3 and TRBJ2-7; possibly TRBD2 for D (6 bases). Germline assignment: CDR1 ENHRY and CDR2 SYGVKD. V was cut by 7 bases and J by 5 bases, with 15 bases left in between. This CDR3 is 13 amino acids long. The CDR3 protein is CAINHAPSDEQYF. The DNA for the CDR3 is TGTGCCATCAACCACGCCCCTAGCGACGAGCAGTACTTC.

The CDR3, as DNA: TGTGCCAGCAGTTACTCAGGGACGGAAAAGGAAGCTTTCTTT. Protein sequence: CASSYSGTEKEAFF. This chain connects TRBV6-6 to TRBJ1-1; a weak D match, TRBD1 (5 bases). Germline V gene data show CDR1 as MNHNY and CDR2 as SVGAGI (reference sequence). V shed 0 bases and J shed 8 bases, with 13 bases lying between them. The CDR3 spans 14 residues.

This clonotype was seen more than once but under ten times. V and J are TRBV2 and TRBJ2-7, with D possibly matching TRBD2 (6 bases). This CDR3 has 16 residues. Germline assignment: CDR1 SNHLY and CDR2 FYNNEI. Trimming removed 8 bases at V and 2 bases at J, with 22 bases between. As DNA, the CDR3 is TGTGCCAGCGGGGGGAGGCGGGAAAAGGGGACCTACGAGCAGTACTTC. It yields the protein CASGGRREKGTYEQYF.

This chain uses TRBV2 with TRBJ2-3, with D hard to call. Germline V gives CDR1 SNHLY, CDR2 FYNNEI. The CDR3 sequence is 14 residues long. V lost 3 bases and J 6 bases, leaving 13 bases between the germline ends. Here the CDR3 reads CASSDGPHVDTQYF. In DNA form, the CDR3 reads TGTGCCAGCAGTGATGGGCCTCACGTGGATACGCAGTATTTT.

The chain uses TRBV20-1 and TRBJ2-3; D gene ambiguous. Trimming removed 0 bases from V and 2 bases from J, with 15 bases in between. The germline CDR1 and CDR2 sequences are DFQATT and SNEGSKA (reference sequence). CDR3 length: 16 residues. The CDR3 region is CSARDNEREATDTQYF. The CDR3 DNA sequence: TGCAGTGCTAGAGATAACGAGCGAGAGGCCACAGATACGCAGTATTTT.

This clonotype was found many times. The chain joins TRBV20-1 to TRBJ2-7; the D is unclear. V was pared by 6 bases and J by 0 bases, with 12 bases between. This CDR3 contains 13 residues. CDR1 DFQATT and CDR2 SNEGSKA come from the germline V gene (reference sequence). The CDR3: CSAPTVSSYEQYF. The CDR3 DNA reads as TGCAGTGCGCCTACTGTTAGCTCCTACGAGCAGTACTTC.

This rearrangement joins TRBV20-1 to TRBJ1-2; TRBD1 agrees at 7 bases. The junction had 10 bases not matched to a gene; V was cut back by 3 bases and J by 0 bases. Per germline, CDR1 DFQATT and CDR2 SNEGSKA (reference sequence). There are 16 residues in the CDR3. The CDR3 sequence: CSARGRDSLSNYGYTF. In DNA, the CDR3 is TGCAGTGCTAGGGGCCGGGACAGCCTTTCTAACTATGGCTACACCTTC.

The chain combines TRBV2 with TRBJ2-5; D is undetermined. Germline V lookup: CDR1 SNHLY, CDR2 FYNNEI. The CDR3 extends over 9 amino acids. V was clipped by 6 bases and J by 7 bases, with 3 bases between them. Here the CDR3 reads CASSRTQYF. CDR3 nucleotide sequence: TGTGCCAGCAGCAGGACCCAGTACTTC.